Sequencing of this T cell receptor beta chain was carried out in a study of T cell responses to AZD1222 COVID-19 vaccine. General study findings and limits: Among AZD1222 vaccinees, only 5 or 6 were seropositive at baseline. Spike as a whole was targeted by vaccine-associated CD4 TCRs, dominant at 160-218 and 743-854. Epitopes outside B.1.351 and B.1.1.7 mutated regions reportedly drew nearly half of spike TCRs. Spike-specific TCR breadth and depth grew following two AZD1222 doses.

Sequenced by immunoSEQ multiplex PCR; TCRdb stores in-frame clones only, minus some. The profile shows roughly 160,000 clones, around 95% of them singletons. Concerning this clone itself: Antigen unknown.

Looked up from germline, CDR1 is KGHSH and CDR2 is LQKENI. The V and J ends lost 3 bases and 6 bases respectively, with 14 bases between them. This CDR3 region has 15 residues. The receptor comes from an adult in good health. J is TRBJ1-4 and V is TRBV18, with unresolved D. Sequences were derived from peripheral blood, sampled on day 0 of AZD1222 vaccination. The DNA for the CDR3 is TGTGCCAGCTCACCTTTAAAGGACCGGGATGAAAAACTGTTTTTT. Protein: CASSPLKDRDEKLFF.